A single sample is the source of the 25 T cell receptor beta chains below, sequenced in a study of molecular identifiers for immune sequencing clone quantification. One entry per CDR3 protein, called by TCRdb with MiXCR from the PCR reads. Here the sample spans fewer than 350,000 distinct CDR3 sequences, over 20% being singletons. The specimen was naive CD8+ T cells from blood, with Jurkat cell RNA spiked in. Stated subset: FACS-sorted CD8+CD4-CCR7+CD45RA+ naive T cells. The source of these receptors is a human donor in good health. Some libraries in this study had Jurkat cell RNA spiked in.

CDR3 DNA: TGTGCCACCAGCAATGGACTAGCGGGAGACCTAGAGACCCAGTACTTC. Protein: CATSNGLAGDLETQYF. The chain carries TRBV15 and TRBJ2-5; TRBD2 agrees at 13 bases. The J segment lost 4 bases and the V segment lost 4 bases, leaving 6 bases of the junction unmatched. The CDR3 totals 16 residues. The germline V gene has CDR1 LNHNV and CDR2 YYDKDF (reference sequence).

J is TRBJ2-3 and V is TRBV3-1, with D perhaps matching TRBD2 (6 bases). CDR1 is LGHDT, CDR2 YNNKEL, per germline (reference sequence). This CDR3 has 18 amino acids. V was cut by 4 bases and J by 5 bases, with 25 bases left in between. The CDR3 loop is CASSPGALAFRAEDTQYF. The CDR3 DNA follows: TGTGCCAGCAGCCCCGGGGCTCTAGCGTTCAGGGCGGAAGATACGCAGTATTTT.

The sample holds a few counts of this clonotype. This may be a read error, as it is one base from a much larger clone. This chain uses TRBV29-1 with TRBJ1-1; D is perhaps TRBD1 (5 bases). The germline V gene encodes CDR1 SQVTM and CDR2 ANQGSEA. The CDR3 length is 13 residues. V was trimmed by 6 bases and J by 5 bases, leaving 16 bases between them. The CDR3 nucleotides are TGCAGCGTGGTTGGGGGTAGGTGGACTGAAGCTTTCTTT. Translation: CSVVGGRWTEAFF.

This clonotype was counted at least ten times. J is TRBJ2-1 and V is TRBV6-2 or TRBV6-3; 7 bases map to TRBD1. Looked up from germline, CDR1 is MNHEY and CDR2 is SVGEGT. The CDR3 is 13 residues long. V dropped 4 bases and J dropped 7; count of bases not matched to a gene: 4. Here the CDR3 DNA reads TGTGCCAGCAGTTTTTGGGGACAGAATGAGCAGTTCTTC. As protein: CASSFWGQNEQFF.

This clonotype was detected only a few times. V gene TRBV29-1 combines with J gene TRBJ1-1, with no clear D. The CDR3 spans 12 residues. The V gene's germline CDR1 is SQVTM and CDR2 ANQGSEA. The V gene lost 5 bases and the J gene lost 1 base, with 8 bases spanning the gap. CDR3 DNA sequence: TGCAGCGTTTCCGCGGGGAACACTGAAGCTTTCTTT. Protein sequence: CSVSAGNTEAFF.

This clonotype was recorded at least ten times. The CDR3 bases are TGTGCCAGCAGTTTGGCGGGGGGCGGCAGCTATGGCTACACCTTC. This encodes CASSLAGGGSYGYTF. The chain carries TRBV12-3 or TRBV12-4 and TRBJ1-2; TRBD1 is a possible D gene (6 bases). V gave up 3 bases and J gave up 4 bases, with 15 bases separating them. The CDR3 has 15 amino acids.

This clonotype was picked up a small number of times. The chain couples TRBV7-9 to TRBJ1-3; D remains unclear. Germline-derived CDR1 and CDR2 are SEHNR and FQNEAQ (reference sequence). V lost 1 base and J 4 bases, leaving 14 bases between the germline ends. This CDR3 spans 16 amino acids. In DNA, the CDR3 is TGTGCCAGCAGCTTAGGTGACCCGGGGTCCGGAAACACCATATATTTT. It codes for CASSLGDPGSGNTIYF.

This clonotype was recorded many times. The chain combines TRBV20-1 with TRBJ2-3; 7 bases fit TRBD2. After removal of 2 bases from V and 4 bases from J, the junction contained 9 bases not matched to a gene. CDR3 length equals 15 residues. Germline V gene sequence: CDR1 DFQATT, CDR2 SNEGSKA (reference sequence). CDR3 sequence: CSARKSGTLSDTQYF. CDR3 DNA sequence: TGCAGTGCTAGAAAAAGCGGGACGCTGTCAGATACGCAGTATTTT.

Ten or more counts support this clonotype. The rearrangement links TRBV6-5 to TRBJ2-2; 10 nucleotides align to TRBD1. V lost 6 bases to trimming and J lost 4 bases; unmatched junction nucleotides: 5. The length of the CDR3 is 15 residues. Germline CDR1 MNHEY, CDR2 SVGAGI. The CDR3 DNA reads as TGTGCCAGCAGACCGGGACAGGGGACCACCGGGGAGCTGTTTTTT. Protein: CASRPGQGTTGELFF.

Regarding this clonotype: A read error is possible here, since a much larger clone lies one base away. The chain employs TRBV7-6 and TRBJ2-3, with 9 bases identical to TRBD2. CDR1 SGHVS and CDR2 FNYEAQ come from the germline V gene. The CDR3 totals 14 residues. CDR3 region: CASSWAGGPDTRYF. The CDR3 nucleotides are TGTGCCAGCAGTTGGGCGGGGGGGCCAGATACGCGGTATTTT.

This clonotype was counted many times. The chain employs TRBV7-2 and TRBJ2-7; D might be TRBD1 (6 bases). V lost 2 bases and J 3 bases, leaving 14 bases between the germline ends. CDR3 length: 15 residues. The germline V gene has CDR1 SGHTA and CDR2 FQGNSA. The CDR3 region has the DNA TGTGCCAGCAGCTTACTCGGGGACACTCACTACGAGCAGTACTTC. This encodes CASSLLGDTHYEQYF.

The V gene is TRBV11-1, the J gene TRBJ2-7; TRBD1 matches at 7 bases. V lost 5 bases to trimming and J lost 2 bases; unmatched junction nucleotides: 6. CDR3 length: 14 residues. CDR1 is SGHAT and CDR2 is FQDESV in the germline V gene (reference sequence). The CDR3 DNA follows: TGTGCCAGCAGCCCAGGGGACAGCACCTACGAGCAGTACTTC. Its translation: CASSPGDSTYEQYF. Looking up the rest from reference TRBV11-1 and TRBJ2-7 gives the full variable domain: EAEVAQSPRYKITEKSQAVAFWCDPISGHATLYWYRQILGQGPELLVQFQDESVVDDSQLPKDRFSAERLKGVDSTLKIQPAELGDSAMYLCASSPGDSTYEQYFGPGTRLTVT.

On this clonotype: This may arise from a read error, as a much more abundant clone is one base away. V is TRBV20-1 and J is TRBJ1-1, with D hard to call. Germline V gives CDR1 DFQATT, CDR2 SNEGSKA (reference sequence). The length of the CDR3 is 12 residues. The CDR3: CGARKKNTEAFF. The CDR3 DNA follows: TGCGGTGCTAGGAAAAAGAACACTGAAGCTTTCTTT.

This clonotype was counted a few times. The rearrangement joins TRBV7-8 to TRBJ2-2; D is uncertain. Between the trimmed V and J ends, which lost 1 base and 4 bases, there was a span of 10 bases. This CDR3 region has 15 residues. The germline CDR1 and CDR2 sequences are SGHVS and FQNEAQ. As DNA, the CDR3 is TGTGCCAGCAGCTTAGGTCAGCTGGGCACCGGGGAGCTGTTTTTT. Amino acids: CASSLGQLGTGELFF.

This clonotype has ten or more counts. The junction does not match germline at one end; this may be a read error. The chain combines TRBV7-7 with TRBJ2-5; D possibly corresponds to TRBD2 (6 bases). Looked up from germline, CDR1 is SSHAT and CDR2 is FNYEAQ (reference sequence). The CDR3 extends over 14 amino acids. This chain's CDR3 is CASSLEGLRETQYF. CDR3 DNA: TGCGCCAGCAGCTTGGAGGGGTTAAGGGAGACCCAGTACTTC. Based on the CDR3 plus reference TRBV7-7 and TRBJ2-5, the full variable domain is GAGVSQSPRYKVTKRGQDVTLRCDPISSHATLYWYQQALGQGPEFLTYFNYEAQPDKSGLPSDRFSAERPEGSISTLTIQRTEQRDSAMYRCASSLEGLRETQYFGPGTRLLVL.

This clonotype occurred once. One base away lies a much larger clone, so this may be a sequencing read error. The chain is built from TRBV7-2 and TRBJ1-1; D perhaps matches TRBD1 (5 bases). The CDR3 consists of 14 residues. The germline V gene has CDR1 SGHTA and CDR2 FQGNSA. Trimming took off 1 base at V and 3 bases at J, with 9 bases between the two ends. The CDR3 spells CASSLDAGDTEAFF. The DNA for the CDR3 is TGTGCCAGCAGCTTAGATGCGGGGGACACTGAAGCTTTCTTT.

This chain uses TRBV7-3 with TRBJ2-3, with TRBD2 matching over 7 bases. CDR1 SGHTA and CDR2 FQGTGA come from the germline V gene. CDR3 length: 15 residues. The V and J ends lost 5 bases and 4 bases, in that order; junction bases with no gene match: 9. The CDR3 spells CASSPGLVFSDTQYF. The CDR3 DNA sequence: TGTGCCAGCAGCCCCGGACTAGTTTTTTCAGATACGCAGTATTTT.

The chain recombines TRBV10-3 with TRBJ2-7, with D hard to call. Germline lookup yields CDR1 ENHRY and CDR2 SYGVKD. CDR3 length equals 13 residues. V was trimmed by 6 bases and J by 2 bases, leaving 11 bases between them. CDR3 sequence: CAISDTSAYEQYF. The CDR3 DNA sequence: TGTGCCATCAGCGATACCTCTGCCTACGAGCAGTACTTC.

This clonotype appeared many times. This chain connects TRBV7-2 to TRBJ2-7, with a possible D match to TRBD1 (5 bases). The CDR3 is 15 amino acids. V was shortened by 0 bases and J by 5 bases, with 14 bases between the two germline ends. The germline V gene has CDR1 SGHTA and CDR2 FQGNSA. The CDR3 reads CASSLAQTADHEQYF. The CDR3, as DNA: TGTGCCAGCAGCTTAGCCCAGACAGCAGACCACGAGCAGTACTTC. Full variable domain (outside the CDR3, taken from reference TRBV7-2 and TRBJ2-7): GAGVSQSPSNKVTEKGKDVELRCDPISGHTALYWYRQSLGQGLEFLIYFQGNSAPDKSGLPSDRFSAERTGGSVSTLTIQRTQQEDSAVYLCASSLAQTADHEQYFGPGTRLTVT.

Concerning this clonotype itself: A much larger clone lies a single base off, so this may be a read error. V and J are TRBV28 and TRBJ1-1; TRBD1 aligns across 7 bases. Per the germline V gene, CDR1 is MDHEN and CDR2 is SYDVKM. Trimming cost V 4 bases and J 0 bases; bases outside gene matches: 20. This CDR3 is built from 20 residues. The CDR3 loop is CASSSHNRGWVEQMNTEAFF. DNA for the CDR3: TGTGCCAGCAGTTCCCACAACAGGGGTTGGGTCGAGCAAATGAACACTGAAGCTTTCTTT.

The V gene is TRBV7-9, the J gene TRBJ2-7; TRBD2 aligns across 7 bases. From germline, CDR1 is SEHNR and CDR2 FQNEAQ (reference sequence). The CDR3 sequence is 16 residues long. The V gene end was trimmed by 5 bases and the J gene end by 6 bases; junction bases not matched to a gene: 16. The chain's CDR3 is CASSQEPGGRTCEQYF. CDR3 DNA sequence: TGTGCCAGCAGCCAAGAGCCCGGGGGGAGGACCTGCGAGCAGTACTTC. The full variable domain, rest sourced from reference TRBV7-9 and TRBJ2-7, is DTGVSQNPRHKITKRGQNVTFRCDPISEHNRLYWYRQTLGQGPEFLTYFQNEAQLEKSRLLSDRFSAERPKGSFSTLEIQRTEQGDSAMYLCASSQEPGGRTCEQYFGPGTRLTVT.

This clonotype was observed at least ten times. V gene TRBV20-1 combines with J gene TRBJ2-5; 7 bases fit TRBD1. The CDR3 is 13 amino acids. The germline gives CDR1 DFQATT, CDR2 SNEGSKA (reference sequence). The trim removed 5 bases at V and 2 bases at J, leaving 5 bases unmatched. DNA for the CDR3: TGCAGTGCTTCACAGGGGTTGCAAGAGACCCAGTACTTC. The encoded protein is CSASQGLQETQYF.

V gene TRBV12-3 or TRBV12-4 combines with J gene TRBJ2-5, with D possibly TRBD1 on 6 matching bases. V was shortened by 2 bases and J by 6 bases, with 16 bases between the two germline ends. CDR3 length: 15 amino acids. CDR3 residues: CASSLSAQGIQTQYF. CDR3 nucleotides: TGTGCCAGCAGTTTATCGGCACAGGGTATTCAGACCCAGTACTTC.

This clonotype showed up just a few times. No DNA is shown, since the ends of the CDR3 on it are uncertain; the CDR3 is the one TCRdb lists. The gene calls are TRBV30 and TRBJ1-1. From germline, CDR1 is GTSNPN and CDR2 SVGIG (reference sequence). The CDR3 spans 12 residues, counting both ends. CDR3 loop: CAWSLGTGEAFF.

Note on this clonotype: Given a much more abundant clone one base away, this may be a read error. The CDR3 here is CVSSVGGVGNQPQHF. The CDR3, as DNA: TGTGTCAGCAGTGTAGGGGGGGTTGGCAATCAGCCCCAGCATTTT. The rearrangement uses TRBV12-3 or TRBV12-4 and TRBJ1-5; possible D gene TRBD1, 6 bases. This CDR3 region has 15 residues.